These 14 T cell receptor beta chains originate from one sample sequenced in a study of cytomegalovirus exposure and HLA in healthy donors. The PCR made use of 60 Vbeta and 13 Jbeta primers. The table came from immunoSEQ multiplex PCR; TCRdb's copy has only in-frame clones and leaves some out. The table lists some 150,000 clones, 80% of them singletons. The material sequenced was PBMCs. These receptors were taken from a woman between 50 and 59 years old in good health and CMV-seronegative.

This chain links TRBV9 with TRBJ1-4; TRBD1 is a possible D gene (6 bases). CDR1 is SGDLS and CDR2 is YYNGEE in the germline V gene. Trimming stripped 1 base from V and 6 bases from J, with 13 bases between. This CDR3 comprises 15 residues. The CDR3 spells CASSVTQGPYEKLFF. The CDR3 nucleotides are TGTGCCAGCAGCGTAACTCAGGGGCCTTATGAAAAACTGTTTTTT.

The rearrangement uses TRBV5-6 and TRBJ2-5; 13 bases fit TRBD2. From germline, CDR1 is SGHDT and CDR2 YYEEEE. The CDR3 totals 14 residues. Losses at the gene ends were 4 bases for V and 11 bases for J; bases not matched to a gene: 8. The CDR3 here is CASSPLAGGPEQYF. The CDR3, as DNA: TGTGCCAGCAGCCCACTAGCGGGAGGGCCTGAGCAGTACTTC.

This sequence joins TRBV7-2 and TRBJ2-1; 7 positions agree with TRBD2. There are 14 residues in the CDR3. Germline-derived CDR1 and CDR2 are SGHTA and FQGNSA. The V gene end was trimmed by 6 bases and the J gene end by 2 bases; junction bases not matched to a gene: 4. The CDR3 sequence is CASRASGTYNEQFF. In DNA form, the CDR3 reads TGTGCCAGCAGGGCTAGCGGCACCTACAATGAGCAGTTCTTC.

This chain uses TRBV2 with TRBJ1-2; tentatively, D is TRBD1 (5 bases). The ends were cut back, 6 bases at V and 6 bases at J, with 11 bases in the middle. The CDR3 is 12 residues long. Per germline, CDR1 SNHLY and CDR2 FYNNEI. CDR3 DNA sequence: TGTGCCAGCAGAAGGGGTTCCGATGGCTACACCTTC. Its translation: CASRRGSDGYTF.

The chain couples TRBV27 to TRBJ2-7, with TRBD2 matching 8 bases. The J segment lost 3 bases and the V segment lost 3 bases, leaving 7 bases of the junction unmatched. Per germline, CDR1 MNHEY and CDR2 SMNVEV (reference sequence). The length of the CDR3 is 15 residues. CDR3 region: CASSFRAGVFYEQYF. Written as DNA, the CDR3 is TGTGCCAGCAGTTTCCGAGCGGGAGTGTTCTACGAGCAGTACTTC.

The chain couples TRBV28 to TRBJ2-1; TRBD2 aligns across 12 bases. Trimming removed 3 bases from V and 6 bases from J; junction bases left unmatched: 9. CDR1 and CDR2 from the germline V gene are MDHEN and SYDVKM. This CDR3 spans 17 amino acids. In DNA, the CDR3 is TGTGCCAGCAGTTTCTCTTCTCTAGCGGGAGGGTTCAATGAGCAGTTCTTC. Encoded protein: CASSFSSLAGGFNEQFF.

This CDR3 is CASSPGALSYNEQFF. The DNA of the CDR3 is TGTGCCAGCAGCCCCGGAGCCTTGTCCTACAATGAGCAGTTCTTC. This chain uses TRBV11-3 with TRBJ2-1, with D uncertain. Germline loops: CDR1 SGHNT, CDR2 YENEEA. V was clipped by 5 bases and J by 1 base, with 12 bases between them. The length of the CDR3 is 15 residues.

The rearrangement uses TRBV2 and TRBJ1-5; D is ambiguous. Trimming removed 5 bases from V and 1 base from J, with 12 bases in between. There are 15 residues in the CDR3. Germline V lookup: CDR1 SNHLY, CDR2 FYNNEI. This CDR3 is CASSLRLGSNQPQHF. The CDR3, as DNA: TGTGCCAGCAGTTTGCGGCTCGGAAGCAATCAGCCCCAGCATTTT.

J is TRBJ1-5 and V is TRBV28, with D possibly matching TRBD1 (5 bases). This CDR3 has 14 residues. Trimming removed 5 bases at V and 5 bases at J, with 13 bases between. Germline V gene data show CDR1 as MDHEN and CDR2 as SYDVKM. The chain's CDR3 is CASSLGQGYQPQHF. The CDR3 nucleotides read TGTGCCAGCAGTCTCGGGCAGGGTTATCAGCCCCAGCATTTT.

J is TRBJ2-3 and V is TRBV4-3; TRBD2 is a possible D gene (6 bases). Germline assignment: CDR1 LGHNA and CDR2 YSLEER. The CDR3 is made up of 16 amino acids. V shed 1 base and J shed 2 bases, with 13 bases lying between them. This chain's CDR3 is CASSQGGVGYTDTQYF. CDR3 coding DNA: TGCGCCAGCAGCCAAGGGGGGGTAGGGTACACAGATACGCAGTATTTT.

The V and J genes are TRBV6-1 and TRBJ1-4, with D unresolved. The germline V and J ends were trimmed by 1 base and 7 bases, with 10 bases remaining between them. Germline assignment: CDR1 MNHNS and CDR2 SASEGT. There are 14 residues in the CDR3. Here the CDR3 DNA reads TGTGCCAGCAGTGAAGGGAGGCTTAGTGAAAAACTGTTTTTT. Its protein product is CASSEGRLSEKLFF.

The rearrangement links TRBV7-2 to TRBJ1-2, with a tentative D call TRBD1 (6 bases). The CDR3 covers 16 residues. Trimming shortened V by 7 bases and J by 5 bases, and 23 bases separated the two germline ends. Germline lookup yields CDR1 SGHTA and CDR2 FQGNSA. The CDR3 region has the DNA TGTGCCAGCACCCATTCCAATGCCAGGGGTTTATATGGCTACACCTTC. Encoded protein: CASTHSNARGLYGYTF.

This clone was observed a single time. The genes are TRBV7-8 and TRBJ2-1, with 12 nucleotides matching TRBD2. From germline, CDR1 is SGHVS and CDR2 FQNEAQ. The V gene end was trimmed by 5 bases and the J gene end by 7 bases; junction bases not matched to a gene: 15. The CDR3 sequence is 18 residues long. This chain's CDR3 is CASSPGALAGGLGNEQFF. DNA of the CDR3: TGTGCCAGCAGCCCGGGCGCCCTAGCGGGAGGGCTAGGTAATGAGCAGTTCTTC.

This clone occurred once. V is TRBV13 and J is TRBJ1-5; 11 bases agree with TRBD1. V shed 8 bases and J 1 base; nucleotides not matched to a gene: 16. Per germline, CDR1 PRHDT and CDR2 FYEKMQ (reference sequence). The CDR3 runs to 19 residues. The CDR3 DNA sequence: TGTGCCAGCGTCCGTAGAACGGGACAGGGGGTTGGCAGCAATCAGCCCCAGCATTTT. Protein product: CASVRRTGQGVGSNQPQHF. Supplemented by reference TRBV13 and TRBJ1-5, the full variable domain reads AAGVIQSPRHLIKEKRETATLKCYPIPRHDTVYWYQQGPGQDPQFLISFYEKMQSDKGSIPDRFSAQQFSDYHSELNMSSLELGDSALYFCASVRRTGQGVGSNQPQHFGDGTRLSIL.